This T cell receptor beta chain originates from a study of PD-1 blockade in mismatch repair-deficient tumors. Study-level information: Enrolled about 2012-2016, patients had progressing, pretreated mismatch repair-deficient cancers of about a dozen types.

To note about this clone: Its specificity is not known.

PCR or immunohistochemistry showed mismatch repair deficiency in every enrolled patient. TCR sequencing covered a few patients who responded to pembrolizumab. The protocol was immunoSEQ multiplex PCR, while the TCRdb copy is restricted to in-frame clones and leaves out a portion. Among 35,000 or so clones listed, about 88% were seen once. Notes on the study in general: Rapid post-treatment expansion, then contraction, generally preceding radiologic response, marked tumor-resident clones.

V lost 4 bases and J lost 7; bases outside the gene matches: 11. Germline V gene lookup returns CDR1 MNHEY and CDR2 SVGAGI. This CDR3 is 16 amino acids long. The rearrangement uses TRBV6-5 and TRBJ2-1, with 9 positions matching TRBD2. The sequencing here drew on peripheral blood, taken around 76 weeks after starting pembrolizumab. This sequence originates from an adult with mismatch repair-deficient cancer. The CDR3 is CASSLYPGTSRNEQFF. The CDR3 coding sequence is TGTGCCAGCAGTTTATACCCCGGGACTAGCCGGAATGAGCAGTTCTTC.